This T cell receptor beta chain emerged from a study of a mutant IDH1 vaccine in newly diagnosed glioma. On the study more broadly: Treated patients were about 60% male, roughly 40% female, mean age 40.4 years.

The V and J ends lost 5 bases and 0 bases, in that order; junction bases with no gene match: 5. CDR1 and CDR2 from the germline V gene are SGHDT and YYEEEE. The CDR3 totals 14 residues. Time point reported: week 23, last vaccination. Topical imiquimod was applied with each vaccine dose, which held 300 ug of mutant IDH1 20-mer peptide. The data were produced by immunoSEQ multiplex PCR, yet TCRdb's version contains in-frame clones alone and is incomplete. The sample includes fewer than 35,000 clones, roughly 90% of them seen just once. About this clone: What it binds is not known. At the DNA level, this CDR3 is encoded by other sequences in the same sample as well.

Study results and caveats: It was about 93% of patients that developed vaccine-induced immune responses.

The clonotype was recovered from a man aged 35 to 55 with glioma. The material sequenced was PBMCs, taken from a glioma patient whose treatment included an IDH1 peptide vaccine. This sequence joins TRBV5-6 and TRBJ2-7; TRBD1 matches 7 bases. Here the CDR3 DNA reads TGTGCCAGCAGTTGGACAGGCCCCTCCTACGAGCAGTACTTC. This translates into CASSWTGPSYEQYF.